The 11 T cell receptor beta chains in this list originate from one sample, sequenced in a study of cytomegalovirus exposure and HLA in healthy donors. The PCR employed 60 Vbeta primers together with 13 Jbeta primers. Profiling relied on immunoSEQ multiplex PCR, and the TCRdb table lists in-frame clones only, not all of them. The profile shows over 150,000 clones, about 85% of them singletons. The sample was PBMCs. These receptors came from a man aged 30 to 39 in good health and CMV-seropositive.

V gene TRBV19 combines with J gene TRBJ2-1; 8 nucleotides match TRBD2. This CDR3 has 16 amino acids. Germline CDR1 reads LNHDA; CDR2 reads SQIVND (reference sequence). V lost 7 bases to trimming and J lost 0 bases; unmatched junction nucleotides: 8. The CDR3 protein is CASIPTSGLSYNEQFF. CDR3 sequence (DNA): TGTGCCAGTATCCCAACTAGCGGACTCTCCTACAATGAGCAGTTCTTC.

The genes are TRBV7-2 and TRBJ1-1, with 7 bases that match TRBD1. Germline V gives CDR1 SGHTA, CDR2 FQGNSA. V lost 5 bases, J lost 4 bases, and 7 bases stayed unmatched. The CDR3 loop spans 14 amino acids. The CDR3 spells CASSIYRGTTEAFF. For the CDR3, the DNA is TGTGCCAGCAGCATATACAGGGGAACCACTGAAGCTTTCTTT.

A note on this clone: The germline gene is not matched at one end of the junction; a read error may be the cause. Other DNA sequences of this sample code for an identical CDR3. This chain uses TRBV9 with TRBJ2-3; possible D gene TRBD2, 6 bases. This CDR3 spans 14 amino acids. Germline V gene sequence: CDR1 SGDLS, CDR2 YYNGEE. The CDR3 region has the DNA TGTGCCAGCAGCGTAGTCGGGAGCACTGATACGCAGTATTTT. Its translation: CASSVVGSTDTQYF. The full variable domain, in which reference TRBV9 and TRBJ2-3 provide the parts outside the CDR3, is DSGVTQTPKHLITATGQRVTLRCSPRSGDLSVYWYQQSLDQGLQFLIQYYNGEERAKGNILERFSAQQFPDLHSELNLSSLELGDSALYFCASSVVGSTDTQYFGPGTRLTVL.

This chain joins TRBV18 and TRBJ2-5, with 7 nucleotides matching TRBD1. V was pared by 3 bases and J by 2 bases, with 3 bases of the junction left unmatched. Germline-derived CDR1 and CDR2 are KGHSH and LQKENI. The CDR3 runs to 14 residues. The CDR3 region has the DNA TGTGCCAGCTCACCCCGGACAGGACAAGAGACCCAGTACTTC. This sequence encodes CASSPRTGQETQYF.

The CDR3 loop reads CASTLPGQGTRTQYF. For the CDR3, the DNA is TGTGCCAGCACCCTACCGGGACAGGGAACGCGTACGCAGTATTTT. The chain joins TRBV11-3 to TRBJ2-3, with 9 bases aligning to TRBD1. The CDR3 has 15 amino acids. V lost 7 bases, J lost 8 bases, and 13 bases stayed unmatched. The V gene's germline CDR1 is SGHNT and CDR2 YENEEA.

The table lists this clone with a few counts. This rearrangement joins TRBV5-1 to TRBJ1-1; TRBD1 matches at 9 bases. V lost 0 bases, J lost 5 bases, and 5 bases stayed unmatched. Germline V CDR1 and CDR2: SGHRS, YFSETQ. The CDR3 is 15 amino acids. CDR3 residues: CASSLGGQGGTEAFF. CDR3 nucleotide sequence: TGCGCCAGCAGCTTGGGGGGACAGGGAGGAACTGAAGCTTTCTTT.

In its sample, this clone was seen once. This chain links TRBV6-5 with TRBJ1-1; 11 positions agree with TRBD1. V lost 4 bases to trimming and J lost 2 bases; unmatched junction nucleotides: 3. The CDR3 is 15 amino acids. Germline V gene data show CDR1 as MNHEY and CDR2 as SVGAGI. This chain's CDR3 is CASSWDRGVNTEAFF. DNA for the CDR3: TGTGCCAGCAGTTGGGACAGGGGGGTTAACACTGAAGCTTTCTTT.

The V and J genes are TRBV18 and TRBJ2-2, with 8 bases that match TRBD1. J lost 6 bases, V lost 1 base, and 4 bases had no gene match. The length of the CDR3 is 15 residues. Germline V gene sequence: CDR1 KGHSH, CDR2 LQKENI. CDR3 in DNA: TGTGCCAGCTCACCACTCAGGGGGCAAGCCGGGGAGCTGTTTTTT. Translation gives CASSPLRGQAGELFF. The variable domain in full, with the rest retrieved from reference TRBV18 and TRBJ2-2, is NAGVMQNPRHLVRRRGQEARLRCSPMKGHSHVYWYRQLPEEGLKFMVYLQKENIIDESGMPKERFSAEFPKEGPSILRIQQVVRGDSAAYFCASSPLRGQAGELFFGEGSRLTVL.

The genes are TRBV19 and TRBJ1-2; possible D gene TRBD1, 5 bases. This CDR3 contains 11 residues. The germline V gene encodes CDR1 LNHDA and CDR2 SQIVND (reference sequence). V was shortened by 6 bases and J by 5 bases, with 7 bases between the two germline ends. CDR3 loop: CASRSGYGYTF. The CDR3 DNA reads as TGTGCCAGTAGGTCAGGGTATGGCTACACCTTC. The full variable domain, rest sourced from reference TRBV19 and TRBJ1-2, is DGGITQSPKYLFRKEGQNVTLSCEQNLNHDAMYWYRQDPGQGLRLIYYSQIVNDFQKGDIAEGYSVSREKKESFPLTVTSAQKNPTAFYLCASRSGYGYTFGSGTRLTVV.

The chain links TRBV10-1 to TRBJ2-2, with 9 bases identical to TRBD2. The V segment lost 4 bases and the J segment 6 bases; nucleotides outside the gene matches: 12. The CDR3 loop spans 17 amino acids. Germline CDR1 reads WNHNN; CDR2 reads SYGVQD (reference sequence). CDR3 protein: CASSGSPSGKGAGELFF. The CDR3 DNA sequence: TGCGCCAGCAGTGGGTCTCCTAGCGGGAAGGGGGCCGGGGAGCTGTTTTTT.

The chain recombines TRBV29-1 with TRBJ2-2; weak D call: TRBD1 (5 bases). This CDR3 comprises 12 residues. With 7 bases removed from V and 6 bases from J, the gap between germline ends came to 12 bases. Germline CDR1 and CDR2: SQVTM and ANQGSEA. The CDR3: CSGEDNPGELFF. The CDR3 bases are TGCAGCGGCGAGGACAACCCCGGGGAGCTGTTTTTT.